The source of this T cell receptor (beta chain) is a study of T cell repertoires in cytomegalovirus infection. TCRdb re-called the reads with MiXCR, one entry per CDR3 protein. Counted here are under 150,000 distinct CDR3 sequences, approximately 8.8% occurring once; the ten biggest clones make up around a tenth. The CDR3 has 15 residues. V shed 0 bases, J shed 5 bases, and the junction held 5 bases outside the gene matches. Germline lookup yields CDR1 SGHRS and CDR2 YFSETQ. This clonotype showed up just a few times. Sequencing was done on a sample of PBMCs. The chain uses TRBV5-1 and TRBJ2-1; TRBD2 matches at 7 bases. The receptor's source is a human donor in good health (CMV status not recorded). Some clones in this sample may be carry-over from other donors' samples. The CDR3 DNA follows: TGCGCCAGCAGCTTGGGATTAGCGGGCGACAATGAGCAGTTCTTC. It encodes CASSLGLAGDNEQFF.